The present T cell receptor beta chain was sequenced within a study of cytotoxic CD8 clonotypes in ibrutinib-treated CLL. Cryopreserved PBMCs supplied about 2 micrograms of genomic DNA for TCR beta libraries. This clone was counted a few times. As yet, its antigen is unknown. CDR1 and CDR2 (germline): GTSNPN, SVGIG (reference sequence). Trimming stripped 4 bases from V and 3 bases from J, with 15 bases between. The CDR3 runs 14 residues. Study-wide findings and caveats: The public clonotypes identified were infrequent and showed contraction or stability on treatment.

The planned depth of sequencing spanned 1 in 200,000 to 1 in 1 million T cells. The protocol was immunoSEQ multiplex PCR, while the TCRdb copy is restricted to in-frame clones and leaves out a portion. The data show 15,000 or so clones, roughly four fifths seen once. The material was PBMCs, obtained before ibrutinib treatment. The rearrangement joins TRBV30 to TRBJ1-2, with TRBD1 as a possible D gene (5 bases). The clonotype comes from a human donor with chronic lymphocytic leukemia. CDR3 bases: TGTGCCTGGACCCGGGACTCAGACGACTATGGCTACACCTTC. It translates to CAWTRDSDDYGYTF.